Each of the 16 T cell receptor beta chains below was sequenced from the same sample in a study of Ad26.COV2.S vaccination and SARS-CoV-2 variants. Documented treatment: about 20 received Ad26.COV2.S at low or high dose, single or two shots; 5 received placebo; per-sample allocation not given. Repertoires come from day 63 after the first vaccine or placebo injection. TCRdb's table, derived via immunoSEQ multiplex PCR, lists solely in-frame clones and lacks some. The sample gives some 390,000 clones, approximately 90% of which show up once; around 1.9% is in the top ten. The source material was peripheral blood, sampled in a trial of Ad26.COV2.S vaccine versus placebo. Source of these receptors: a person between 18 and 65 years old who received the Ad26.COV2.S COVID-19 vaccine or a placebo.

This chain joins TRBV3-1 (or the pseudogene TRBV3-2) and TRBJ2-5, with D tentatively TRBD2 (6 bases). V lost 4 bases, J lost 1 base, and 7 bases lay in between. Germline V gene data show CDR1 as LGHDT and CDR2 as YNNKEL (reference sequence). The CDR3 length is 13 residues. The CDR3 DNA sequence: TGTGCCAGCAGCCTTAGCGGCCAAGAGACCCAGTACTTC. As protein: CASSLSGQETQYF.

The rearrangement joins TRBV27 to TRBJ2-6; D uncertain. V lost 8 bases and J 0 bases, leaving 17 bases between the germline ends. This CDR3 has 17 residues. CDR1 MNHEY and CDR2 SMNVEV come from the germline V gene (reference sequence). CDR3 region: CASQPLLTLSGANVLTF. The CDR3 DNA sequence: TGTGCCAGCCAACCCCTCCTCACCCTCTCTGGGGCCAACGTCCTGACTTTC.

J is TRBJ2-7 and V is TRBV6-2 or TRBV6-3; TRBD1 aligns across 10 bases. In germline, CDR1 is MNHEY, CDR2 SVGEGT. The CDR3 runs to 14 residues. V gave up 5 bases and J gave up 3 bases; unmatched junction bases: 4. The DNA for the CDR3 is TGTGCCAGCAGTGGGGGGACAGGGGTCTACGAGCAGTACTTC. Protein sequence: CASSGGTGVYEQYF.

This rearrangement joins TRBV2 to TRBJ2-3, with 11 bases fitting TRBD2. Germline loops: CDR1 SNHLY, CDR2 FYNNEI. The V segment lost 6 bases and the J segment 1 base; nucleotides outside the gene matches: 3. This CDR3 spans 15 amino acids. Written as DNA, the CDR3 is TGTGCCAGCAGCCCGGGACTAGCGGGCACAGATACGCAGTATTTT. This gives the protein CASSPGLAGTDTQYF. The full variable domain, completed using reference TRBV2 and TRBJ2-3, is EPEVTQTPSHQVTQMGQEVILRCVPISNHLYFYWYRQILGQKVEFLVSFYNNEISEKSEIFDDQFSVERPDGSNFTLKIRSTKLEDSAMYFCASSPGLAGTDTQYFGPGTRLTVL.

This clone was seen a single time. V is TRBV6-5 and J is TRBJ2-2; D is unclear. Germline V lookup: CDR1 MNHEY, CDR2 SVGAGI. This CDR3 is built from 14 residues. V was shortened by 6 bases and J by 1 base, with 9 bases between the two germline ends. The CDR3 coding sequence is TGTGCCAGCAGATTGGAGTTGAACACCGGGGAGCTGTTTTTT. Translated, it gives CASRLELNTGELFF.

DNA of the CDR3: TGTGCCAGCAGCCGCATCGGCGGGGAGCTGTTTTTT. Amino acids: CASSRIGGELFF. This rearrangement joins TRBV4-2 to TRBJ2-2; D remains ambiguous. Trimming left V 4 bases short and J 7 bases short, with 7 bases between. The CDR3 is 12 residues long. CDR1 and CDR2 (germline): LGHNA, YNFKEQ.

The CDR3 DNA follows: TGTGCCAGCAGTCTCTGGGGGGGGGATCAGCCCCAGCATTTT. Its protein product is CASSLWGGDQPQHF. V usage is TRBV28 and J usage is TRBJ1-5; tentative D call: TRBD1 (5 bases). V lost 5 bases and J lost 5, with 13 bases in between. This CDR3 region has 14 residues. Germline V gene lookup returns CDR1 MDHEN and CDR2 SYDVKM.

V gene TRBV28 combines with J gene TRBJ1-5; D possibly corresponds to TRBD1 (5 bases). The ends were cut back, 3 bases at V and 11 bases at J, with 8 bases in the middle. CDR1 is MDHEN and CDR2 is SYDVKM in the germline V gene. The CDR3 runs to 11 residues. This CDR3 is CASSFAGAQHF. As DNA, the CDR3 is TGTGCCAGCAGTTTTGCGGGGGCCCAGCATTTT.

This chain connects TRBV28 to TRBJ2-5; 10 nucleotides line up with TRBD1. The V gene end was trimmed by 5 bases and the J gene end by 5 bases; junction bases not matched to a gene: 5. The CDR3 runs to 14 residues. The germline gives CDR1 MDHEN, CDR2 SYDVKM. The CDR3 spells CASSPTGGGETQYF. In DNA form, the CDR3 reads TGTGCCAGCAGTCCGACAGGGGGCGGCGAGACCCAGTACTTC. Full variable domain (rest looked up from reference TRBV28 and TRBJ2-5): DVKVTQSSRYLVKRTGEKVFLECVQDMDHENMFWYRQDPGLGLRLIYFSYDVKMKEKGDIPEGYSVSREKKERFSLILESASTNQTSMYLCASSPTGGGETQYFGPGTRLLVL.

V is TRBV11-2 and J is TRBJ2-5; D uncertain. Trimming removed 5 bases at V and 5 bases at J, with 12 bases between. Germline V lookup: CDR1 SGHAT, CDR2 FQNNGV. This CDR3 has 13 residues. The CDR3 is CASSPLASETQYF. DNA of the CDR3: TGTGCCAGCAGCCCCCTGGCCTCGGAGACCCAGTACTTC. The full variable domain, completed using reference TRBV11-2 and TRBJ2-5, is EAGVAQSPRYKIIEKRQSVAFWCNPISGHATLYWYQQILGQGPKLLIQFQNNGVVDDSQLPKDRFSAERLKGVDSTLKIQPAKLEDSAVYLCASSPLASETQYFGPGTRLLVL.

The gene calls are TRBV3-1 (or the pseudogene TRBV3-2) and TRBJ2-2, with 11 bases that match TRBD2. CDR1 is LGHDT and CDR2 is YNNKEL in the germline V gene (reference sequence). The CDR3 has 18 amino acids. Losses at the gene ends were 4 bases for V and 1 base for J; bases not matched to a gene: 8. The CDR3 sequence: CASSLSSTSGRNTGELFF. DNA for the CDR3: TGTGCCAGCAGCCTAAGTAGCACTAGCGGGAGGAACACCGGGGAGCTGTTTTTT.

The chain has TRBV6-2 or TRBV6-3 and TRBJ1-1; the D gene is possibly TRBD1 (6 bases). The V and J ends lost 0 bases and 5 bases respectively, with 13 bases between them. CDR1 and CDR2 (germline): MNHEY, SVGEGT. CDR3 length equals 15 residues. For the CDR3, the DNA is TGTGCCAGCAGTTACTCGGACGCAGGGGTTACTGAAGCTTTCTTT. The encoded protein is CASSYSDAGVTEAFF.

The V and J genes are TRBV4-1 and TRBJ2-5, with TRBD1 as a possible D gene (5 bases). Deletions cut 4 bases from V and 4 bases from J, with 10 bases between. The CDR3 has 13 residues. Germline V lookup: CDR1 MGHRA, CDR2 YSYEKL. The CDR3 region has the DNA TGCGCCAGCAGCCCCAGGGTGAGAGAGACCCAGTACTTC. Translation: CASSPRVRETQYF.

The rearrangement links TRBV4-2 to TRBJ2-1; TRBD2 agrees at 7 bases. The CDR3 runs to 16 residues. V was clipped by 5 bases and J by 4 bases; unmatched bases: 11. From germline, CDR1 is LGHNA and CDR2 YNFKEQ. CDR3: CASSSPSGTAYNEQFF. The CDR3 region has the DNA TGTGCCAGCAGCTCACCGAGCGGGACGGCGTACAATGAGCAGTTCTTC.

The V gene is TRBV3-1 (or the pseudogene TRBV3-2), the J gene TRBJ2-5; 7 nucleotides align to TRBD2. This CDR3 is built from 16 residues. V gave up 0 bases and J gave up 4 bases; unmatched junction bases: 8. Germline loops: CDR1 LGHDT, CDR2 YNNKEL (reference sequence). CDR3 amino acids: CASSQEASGAPETQYF. The CDR3, as DNA: TGTGCCAGCAGCCAAGAAGCTAGCGGAGCCCCAGAGACCCAGTACTTC.

This chain connects TRBV6-1 to TRBJ1-3; no firm D call. The CDR3 is made up of 14 amino acids. V lost 2 bases to trimming and J lost 1 base, with 6 bases between them. Germline values: CDR1 MNHNS, CDR2 SASEGT. The CDR3 region has the DNA TGTGCCAGCAGTGAACCTCTTTCTGGAAACACCATATATTTT. Its translation: CASSEPLSGNTIYF.